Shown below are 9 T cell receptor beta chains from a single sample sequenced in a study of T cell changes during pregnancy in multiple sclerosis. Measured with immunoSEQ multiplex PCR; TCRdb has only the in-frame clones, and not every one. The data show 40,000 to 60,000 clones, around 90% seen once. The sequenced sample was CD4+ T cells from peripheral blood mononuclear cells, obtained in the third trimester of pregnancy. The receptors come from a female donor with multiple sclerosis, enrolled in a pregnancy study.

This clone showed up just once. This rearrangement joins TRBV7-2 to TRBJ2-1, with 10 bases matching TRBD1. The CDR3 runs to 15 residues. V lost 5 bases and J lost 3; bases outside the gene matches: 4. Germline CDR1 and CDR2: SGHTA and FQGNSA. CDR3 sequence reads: CASSTGTGDYNEQFF. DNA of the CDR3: TGTGCCAGCAGCACCGGGACAGGGGACTACAATGAGCAGTTCTTC.

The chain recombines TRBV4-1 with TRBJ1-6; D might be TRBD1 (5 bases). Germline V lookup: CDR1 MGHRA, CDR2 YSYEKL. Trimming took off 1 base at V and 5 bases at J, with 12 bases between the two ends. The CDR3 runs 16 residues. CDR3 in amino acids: CASSQGFPGNNSPLHF. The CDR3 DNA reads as TGCGCCAGCAGCCAAGGGTTCCCAGGGAATAATTCACCCCTCCACTTT.

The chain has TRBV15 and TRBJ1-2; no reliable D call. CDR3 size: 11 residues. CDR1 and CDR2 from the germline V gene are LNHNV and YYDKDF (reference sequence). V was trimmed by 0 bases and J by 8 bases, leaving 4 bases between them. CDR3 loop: CATSREAGYTF. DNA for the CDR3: TGTGCCACCAGCAGAGAGGCCGGCTACACCTTC.

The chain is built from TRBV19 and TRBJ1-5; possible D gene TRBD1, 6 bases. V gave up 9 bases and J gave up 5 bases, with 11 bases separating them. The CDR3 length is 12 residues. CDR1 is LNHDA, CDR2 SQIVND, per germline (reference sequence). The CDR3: CASGQKDQPQHF. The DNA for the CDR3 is TGTGCCAGCGGACAGAAGGATCAGCCCCAGCATTTT.

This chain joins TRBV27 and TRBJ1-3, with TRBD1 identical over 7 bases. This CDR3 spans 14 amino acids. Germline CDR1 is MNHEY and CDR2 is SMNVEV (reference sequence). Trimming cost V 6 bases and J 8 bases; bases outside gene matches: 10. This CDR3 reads CASSRTGSLDTIYF. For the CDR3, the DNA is TGTGCCAGCAGCCGGACAGGATCTCTGGACACCATATATTTT.

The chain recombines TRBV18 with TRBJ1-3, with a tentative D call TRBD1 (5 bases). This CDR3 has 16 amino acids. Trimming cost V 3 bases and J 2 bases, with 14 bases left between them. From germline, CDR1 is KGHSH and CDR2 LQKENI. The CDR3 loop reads CASSPGRSGAGNTIYF. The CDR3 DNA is TGTGCCAGCTCACCGGGACGGTCGGGGGCTGGAAACACCATATATTTT.

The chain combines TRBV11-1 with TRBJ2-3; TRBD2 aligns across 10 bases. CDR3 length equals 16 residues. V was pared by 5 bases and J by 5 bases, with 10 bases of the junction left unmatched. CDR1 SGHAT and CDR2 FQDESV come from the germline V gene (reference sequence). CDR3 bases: TGTGCCAGCAGCGGGGGAGCGGGACTAGCGCTAGATACGCAGTATTTT. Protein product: CASSGGAGLALDTQYF. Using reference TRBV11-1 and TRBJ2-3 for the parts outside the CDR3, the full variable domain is EAEVAQSPRYKITEKSQAVAFWCDPISGHATLYWYRQILGQGPELLVQFQDESVVDDSQLPKDRFSAERLKGVDSTLKIQPAELGDSAMYLCASSGGAGLALDTQYFGPGTRLTVL.

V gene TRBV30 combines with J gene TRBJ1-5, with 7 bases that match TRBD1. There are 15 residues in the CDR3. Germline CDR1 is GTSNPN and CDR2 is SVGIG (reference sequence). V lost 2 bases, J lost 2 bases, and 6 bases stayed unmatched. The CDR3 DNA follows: TGTGCCTGGAGTTTGACAGGGAGTGGCAATCAGCCCCAGCATTTT. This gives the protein CAWSLTGSGNQPQHF.

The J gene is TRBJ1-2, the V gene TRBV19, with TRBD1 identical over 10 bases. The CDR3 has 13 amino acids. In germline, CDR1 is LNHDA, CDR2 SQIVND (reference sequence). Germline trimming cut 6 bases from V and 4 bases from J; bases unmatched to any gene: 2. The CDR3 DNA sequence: TGTGCCAGTAGCCGGGACAGGGGCTATGGCTACACCTTC. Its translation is CASSRDRGYGYTF.